The rows below give T cell receptor beta chains drawn from one sample of a study of shared clonotypes between healthy human individuals. Produced via immunoSEQ multiplex PCR; TCRdb's table is partial and in-frame only. This table has around 1.9 million clones, 93% appearing once. Material for sequencing was naive CD8+ T cells from PBMCs. These receptors originate from a man between 18 and 35 years old in good health. Some clones in this sample may be carry-over from other donors' samples. CDR3s include the opening cysteine and the closing phenylalanine or tryptophan.

CDR3aa	v_gene	j_gene
CASRDPDTGELFF	TRBV19	TRBJ2-2
CASSEGRDGHSYEQYF	TRBV2	TRBJ2-7
CASSEMGHLDTEAFF	TRBV9	TRBJ1-1
CASSLGVPPPRETQYF	TRBV7-9	TRBJ2-5
CASSLPGRNTEAFF	TRBV18	TRBJ1-1
CASSVLGGASSRGNQPQHF	TRBV27	TRBJ1-5
CASSPGGTEAFF	TRBV6-5	TRBJ1-1
CASSLALSSTGELFF	TRBV27	TRBJ2-2
CASSEDSGVSTDTQYF	TRBV9	TRBJ2-3
CASSLLVFPYEQYF	TRBV27	TRBJ2-7
CASSVGSFSYEQYF	TRBV9	TRBJ2-7
CASSGGRAPYNEQFF	TRBV6-1	TRBJ2-1
CASSSSGSSYEQYF	TRBV5-4	TRBJ2-7
CASSLSAGGTYNEQFF	TRBV7-2	TRBJ2-1
CASSLAGAFYEQYF	TRBV7-9	TRBJ2-7
CASSQDLSYEQYF	TRBV4-1	TRBJ2-7
CASSPAGTSDSYEQYF	TRBV11-3	TRBJ2-7
CASSPSRDSYEQYF	TRBV7-2	TRBJ2-7
CASSYGTGDYGYTF	TRBV5-6	TRBJ1-2
CASSALSWSGATDTQYF	TRBV27	TRBJ2-3
CASSMGRDQFYEQYF	TRBV19	TRBJ2-7
CASSIVLPRYNEQFF	TRBV19	TRBJ2-1
CASSVPRQGTADTQYF	TRBV7-9	TRBJ2-3
CATSERSGSPNEQFF	TRBV15	TRBJ2-1
CASSQADRGGQPQHF	TRBV4-1	TRBJ1-5
CASSVGRPLAGELFF	TRBV9	TRBJ2-2
CASSQDGRGSESGELFF	TRBV4-3	TRBJ2-2
CASSSRTKQETQYF	TRBV11-2	TRBJ2-5
CASRDQLAFMYEQYF	TRBV6-1	TRBJ2-7
CASSLVQGNEQFF	TRBV5-1	TRBJ2-1
CASSSGGLRDSLTDTQYF	TRBV7-3	TRBJ2-3
CASSQDRVFLADPYEQYF	TRBV4-2	TRBJ2-7
CASRWGTSQKSTGGYTF	TRBV23-1	TRBJ1-2
CASSTIDILNTEAFF	TRBV19	TRBJ1-1
CASSQDLGAGTEAFF	TRBV4-3	TRBJ1-1
CASSSSSKSDEQFF	TRBV5-1	TRBJ2-1
CASSNGGLTPGELFF	TRBV10-1	TRBJ2-2
CASSAGLAGGPIHEQYF	TRBV5-4	TRBJ2-7
CASSPPTRKPGNTIYF	TRBV18	TRBJ1-3
CATSRGNRGGYTF	TRBV15	TRBJ1-2